These 12 T cell receptor beta chains were all obtained from the same sample, sequenced in a study of regulatory T cells in long-lasting Graves disease. This sample's time point: newly diagnosed GD, antithyroid drugs for less than 3 months. The TCR library was prepared using RNA isolated from PBMCs. Building the TCR beta libraries relied on iRepertoire HTBI primers, and CDR3 regions underwent Arm-PCR. TCRdb called the multiplex PCR reads again in MiXCR, with one record for every CDR3 protein. The table includes some 500,000 distinct CDR3 sequences, roughly 13% detected once. This sample was shared with a second study, whose subject was T cells in Graves' hyperthyroidism and ophthalmopathy.

The sample here was peripheral blood mononuclear cells (PBMCs), taken at new diagnosis, from a patient treated with antithyroid drugs. The receptors originated from a man aged 25 to 45 with Graves disease.

This clonotype occurred a few times. The rearrangement uses TRBV7-9 and TRBJ1-2; D is possibly TRBD1 (6 bases). Germline V gene data show CDR1 as SEHNR and CDR2 as FQNEAQ (reference sequence). Trimming removed 2 bases from V and 7 bases from J, with 14 bases in between. The CDR3 has 14 residues. CDR3 in amino acids: CASSLSGGAAGYTF. In nucleotides, the CDR3 is TGTGCCAGCAGCTTAAGTGGGGGCGCAGCTGGCTACACCTTC.

The rearrangement links TRBV30 to TRBJ1-1; no clear D gene. Trimming cost V 0 bases and J 1 base, with 12 bases left between them. The germline CDR1 and CDR2 sequences are GTSNPN and SVGIG (reference sequence). The CDR3 totals 15 residues. CDR3 residues: CAWSVRARGNTEAFF. For the CDR3, the DNA is TGTGCCTGGAGTGTAAGGGCCCGGGGGAACACTGAAGCTTTCTTT.

V and J are TRBV5-1 and TRBJ2-2; no reliable D call. CDR1 SGHRS and CDR2 YFSETQ come from the germline V gene. V gave up 0 bases and J gave up 6 bases, with 9 bases separating them. The CDR3 sequence is 14 residues long. The CDR3 reads CASSLVIGPGELFF. In DNA form, the CDR3 reads TGCGCCAGCAGCTTGGTTATAGGCCCCGGGGAGCTGTTTTTT.

In its sample, this clonotype was seen many times. The chain joins TRBV6-5 to TRBJ1-6; 8 bases align to TRBD1. The V gene's germline CDR1 is MNHEY and CDR2 SVGAGI. The CDR3 has 15 residues. V lost 2 bases and J lost 8; bases outside the gene matches: 5. CDR3 bases: TGTGCCAGCAGTTACGGTCAGGGGGCGCATTCACCCCTCCACTTT. Encoded protein: CASSYGQGAHSPLHF.

This chain connects TRBV11-3 to TRBJ2-1, with 13 nucleotides matching TRBD2. Per germline, CDR1 SGHNT and CDR2 YENEEA. Germline trimming cut 1 base from V and 6 bases from J; bases unmatched to any gene: 3. CDR3 size: 16 residues. CDR3 nucleotides: TGTGCCAGCAGCTTAGTTGGGACTAGCGGGATCAATGAGCAGTTCTTC. It specifies CASSLVGTSGINEQFF.

This clonotype showed up just a few times. For the CDR3, the DNA is TGTGCCAGCAGTTGGAGCAGGGGAATTTACGAGCAGTACTTC. Its protein product is CASSWSRGIYEQYF. The chain combines TRBV27 with TRBJ2-7, with a possible D match to TRBD1 (6 bases). The germline V and J ends were trimmed by 4 bases and 4 bases, with 14 bases remaining between them. Germline values: CDR1 MNHEY, CDR2 SMNVEV (reference sequence). The length of the CDR3 is 14 residues.

In its sample, this clonotype was seen many times. This sequence joins TRBV6-1 and TRBJ2-7, with 9 positions matching TRBD1. V was pared by 6 bases and J by 3 bases, with 6 bases of the junction left unmatched. This CDR3 is built from 14 residues. Germline loops: CDR1 MNHNS, CDR2 SASEGT. The CDR3 reads CASSRGTGLYEQYF. The CDR3 DNA reads TGTGCCAGCAGCCGCGGGACAGGGCTCTACGAGCAGTACTTC.

At least ten counts were recorded for this clonotype. V gene TRBV7-9 combines with J gene TRBJ1-2, with no clear D. The CDR3 runs to 15 residues. Trimming stripped 5 bases from V and 2 bases from J, with 15 bases between. Germline CDR1 is SEHNR and CDR2 is FQNEAQ (reference sequence). CDR3 in DNA: TGTGCCAGCAGCACACTGGCCCGCGGAAACTATGGCTACACCTTC. Protein sequence: CASSTLARGNYGYTF. The full variable domain, its missing parts supplied by reference TRBV7-9 and TRBJ1-2, is DTGVSQNPRHKITKRGQNVTFRCDPISEHNRLYWYRQTLGQGPEFLTYFQNEAQLEKSRLLSDRFSAERPKGSFSTLEIQRTEQGDSAMYLCASSTLARGNYGYTFGSGTRLTVV.

V gene TRBV20-1 combines with J gene TRBJ2-3, with D tentatively TRBD1 or TRBD2 (5 bases each). The better agreement between TRBJ2-7 and the DNA end casts doubt on the J call. Looked up from germline, CDR1 is DFQATT and CDR2 is SNEGSKA (reference sequence). CDR3 length: 15 amino acids. The CDR3 nucleotides read TGCAGTGCTAGAGCGGGACCCCTGGGCCGATACGAGCAGTACTTC. This gives the protein CSARAGPLGRYEQYF.

This clonotype showed up many times. At one end the junction does not follow the germline gene, possibly because of a read error. This chain links TRBV20-1 with TRBJ2-3; TRBD2 aligns across 11 bases. The CDR3 extends over 18 amino acids. Looked up from germline, CDR1 is DFQATT and CDR2 is SNEGSKA (reference sequence). In DNA, the CDR3 is TGCAGTGCTAGAGATCGGATGGGACTAGCGGCAAGCACAGATACGCAGTATTTC. This codes for CSARDRMGLAASTDTQYF.

This clonotype was picked up many times. This chain uses TRBV6-5 with TRBJ1-2, with a tentative D call TRBD1 (6 bases). Trimming took off 4 bases at V and 4 bases at J, with 13 bases between the two ends. The length of the CDR3 is 14 residues. CDR1 and CDR2 (germline): MNHEY, SVGAGI. CDR3: CASSSGQQPYGYTF. CDR3 nucleotide sequence: TGTGCCAGCAGTTCAGGACAGCAACCCTATGGCTACACCTTC.

This clonotype was detected many times. The CDR3 bases are TGCGCCAGCAGTGAGTCGAAAGGCATGGCTGGGACTAGCGGGAACCTTCGCACAGATACGCAGTATTTT. Translating it yields CASSESKGMAGTSGNLRTDTQYF. The genes are TRBV10-1 and TRBJ2-3, with 13 nucleotides matching TRBD2. J gave up 1 base and V 0 bases, and 19 bases lay outside the gene matches. Germline V lookup: CDR1 WNHNN, CDR2 SYGVQD (reference sequence). This CDR3 is built from 23 residues.